Listed here are 21 T cell receptor beta chains from one sample, sequenced in a study of shared clonotypes between healthy human individuals. Assay: immunoSEQ multiplex PCR; the TCRdb copy retains only in-frame clones and omits some. The sample yields around 2,000,000 clones, 85% to 95% seen once. Specimen: naive CD4+ T cells sorted from blood. Documented subset: CD45RA+ positively selected. These receptors all come from a man between 18 and 29 years old in good health.

This chain connects TRBV5-4 to TRBJ2-2; 12 bases are a match to TRBD1. V was pared by 6 bases and J by 0 bases, with 15 bases of the junction left unmatched. The length of the CDR3 is 20 residues. The germline V gene encodes CDR1 SGHNT and CDR2 YYREEE (reference sequence). In DNA, the CDR3 is TGTGCCAGCACCGGAGGCAAATCGGGACAGGGGGCGCCGAACACCGGGGAGCTGTTTTTT. It specifies CASTGGKSGQGAPNTGELFF.

This chain connects TRBV28 to TRBJ2-2; 8 bases are a match to TRBD2. CDR3 length: 15 amino acids. Trimming at V came to 8 bases and at J to 4 bases, leaving 9 bases not matched to a gene. The V gene's germline CDR1 is MDHEN and CDR2 SYDVKM. The CDR3 is CASEGSGKPTGELFF. DNA for the CDR3: TGTGCCAGCGAAGGTAGCGGGAAACCCACCGGGGAGCTGTTTTTT.

The chain uses TRBV29-1 and TRBJ1-4; D might be TRBD1 (6 bases). Per germline, CDR1 SQVTM and CDR2 ANQGSEA. The V end was cut by 8 bases, the J end by 0 bases, with 13 bases between. The CDR3 runs to 14 residues. The CDR3, as DNA: TGCAGCTGCCGGGACACCACAACTAATGAAAAACTGTTTTTT. Translated, it gives CSCRDTTTNEKLFF.

This clone was recorded only once. The sample carries other DNA sequences with the same CDR3. V usage is TRBV10-3 and J usage is TRBJ2-7; 10 nucleotides match TRBD1. The junction had 8 bases not matched to a gene; V was cut back by 6 bases and J by 3 bases. The CDR3 covers 15 residues. CDR1 is ENHRY, CDR2 SYGVKD, per germline. This chain's CDR3 is CAISPRDRGYYEQYF. Written as DNA, the CDR3 is TGTGCCATCAGCCCCCGGGACAGGGGCTACTACGAGCAGTACTTC.

The chain recombines TRBV5-1 with TRBJ1-4; TRBD1 agrees at 7 bases. Germline assignment: CDR1 SGHRS and CDR2 YFSETQ. The junction had 3 bases not matched to a gene; V was cut back by 4 bases and J by 0 bases. The CDR3 is 15 residues long. CDR3 coding DNA: TGCGCCAGCAGCGTGCAGGGGGCAACTAATGAAAAACTGTTTTTT. Translation gives CASSVQGATNEKLFF.

The chain recombines TRBV5-4 with TRBJ2-5; D gene unclear. Looked up from germline, CDR1 is SGHNT and CDR2 is YYREEE (reference sequence). CDR3 length: 13 amino acids. Trimming stripped 1 base from V and 5 bases from J, with 9 bases between. CDR3 loop: CASSLLGWETQYF. CDR3 DNA sequence: TGTGCCAGCAGCTTGCTCGGGTGGGAGACCCAGTACTTC.

The chain combines TRBV10-3 with TRBJ1-1; D remains unclear. Deletions cut 3 bases from V and 0 bases from J, with 11 bases between. There are 15 residues in the CDR3. Germline CDR1 is ENHRY and CDR2 is SYGVKD. The CDR3 nucleotides read TGTGCCATCAGTGACCTAAAGGCCATGAACACTGAAGCTTTCTTT. Translating gives CAISDLKAMNTEAFF.

The chain employs TRBV6-5 and TRBJ2-7, with D perhaps matching TRBD2 (6 bases). V gave up 6 bases and J gave up 11 bases, with 11 bases separating them. The CDR3 consists of 10 residues. Germline CDR1 reads MNHEY; CDR2 reads SVGAGI. For the CDR3, the DNA is TGTGCCAGCAGGGAGACTAGAGAGTACTTC. Protein: CASRETREYF.

The chain links TRBV7-2 to TRBJ2-1; 7 nucleotides match TRBD1. Germline V lookup: CDR1 SGHTA, CDR2 FQGNSA. Trimming at V came to 5 bases and at J to 5 bases, leaving 9 bases not matched to a gene. This CDR3 comprises 15 residues. The CDR3 sequence: CASSLQGKGHNEQFF. In nucleotides, the CDR3 is TGTGCCAGCAGCCTACAGGGGAAGGGCCACAATGAGCAGTTCTTC.

Concerning this clone itself: The same CDR3 is also encoded by other DNA sequences in this sample. The chain links TRBV5-1 to TRBJ2-5; D is perhaps TRBD1 (6 bases). The CDR3 runs to 13 residues. Germline assignment: CDR1 SGHRS and CDR2 YFSETQ. V was pared by 2 bases and J by 5 bases, with 10 bases between. The CDR3 DNA reads as TGCGCCAGCAGCTTATCAGGGGCCGAGACCCAGTACTTC. Its protein product is CASSLSGAETQYF.

This chain connects TRBV19 to TRBJ1-1, with D uncertain. Germline CDR1 reads LNHDA; CDR2 reads SQIVND (reference sequence). The ends were cut back, 6 bases at V and 4 bases at J, with 15 bases in the middle. The CDR3 is 14 amino acids. The CDR3 reads CASSTWEGGTEAFF. In nucleotides, the CDR3 is TGTGCCAGTAGCACCTGGGAGGGTGGCACTGAAGCTTTCTTT.

This clone showed up just a few times. The chain recombines TRBV6-5 with TRBJ1-6, with TRBD1 as a possible D gene (5 bases). CDR3 length: 15 amino acids. The V gene's germline CDR1 is MNHEY and CDR2 SVGAGI. V was trimmed by 0 bases and J by 10 bases, leaving 13 bases between them. CDR3 DNA: TGTGCCAGCAGTTACTCGGGGGACTTATGGTCACCCCTCCACTTT. It translates to CASSYSGDLWSPLHF.

CDR3 sequence: CAWSADTYKNIQYF. CDR3 nucleotide sequence: TGTGCCTGGAGCGCTGACACGTACAAAAACATTCAGTACTTC. The chain recombines TRBV30 with TRBJ2-4; D uncertain. Trimming took off 3 bases at V and 3 bases at J, with 12 bases between the two ends. CDR1 is GTSNPN and CDR2 is SVGIG in the germline V gene (reference sequence). The CDR3 has 14 amino acids.

This chain uses TRBV18 with TRBJ1-5, with D unclear. The CDR3 consists of 14 residues. CDR1 KGHSH and CDR2 LQKENI come from the germline V gene. V lost 1 base and J 5 bases, leaving 9 bases between the germline ends. This CDR3 is CASSPRSRDQPQHF. CDR3 sequence (DNA): TGTGCCAGCTCACCACGGTCGAGGGATCAGCCCCAGCATTTT.

The genes are TRBV6-5 and TRBJ1-1; D gene unclear. Germline lookup yields CDR1 MNHEY and CDR2 SVGAGI. CDR3 size: 15 residues. V was trimmed by 7 bases and J by 7 bases, leaving 22 bases between them. CDR3 protein: CASIQDEPTGGEAFF. Here the CDR3 DNA reads TGTGCCAGCATTCAGGACGAGCCGACCGGAGGTGAAGCTTTCTTT.

The chain joins TRBV7-8 to TRBJ1-2; TRBD1 aligns across 8 bases. After removal of 3 bases from V and 2 bases from J, the junction contained 11 bases not matched to a gene. The CDR3 length is 17 residues. Germline values: CDR1 SGHVS, CDR2 FQNEAQ. The CDR3 is CASSFQGTGRLNYGYTF. In DNA form, the CDR3 reads TGTGCCAGCAGCTTTCAAGGGACAGGCCGGCTAAACTATGGCTACACCTTC.

The chain employs TRBV6-1 and TRBJ1-6; no definite D call. V was pared by 1 base and J by 7 bases, with 2 bases between. The CDR3 is 12 residues long. The V gene's germline CDR1 is MNHNS and CDR2 SASEGT. CDR3 coding DNA: TGTGCCAGCAGTGAAGGCAATTCACCCCTCCACTTT. It specifies CASSEGNSPLHF.

The chain links TRBV7-9 to TRBJ2-3, with 16 positions matching TRBD2. The CDR3 extends over 19 amino acids. V lost 5 bases, J lost 6 bases, and 14 bases stayed unmatched. Germline V CDR1 and CDR2: SEHNR, FQNEAQ (reference sequence). The CDR3 reads CASSPGTSGRARLVDTQYF. CDR3 coding DNA: TGTGCCAGCAGCCCGGGGACTAGCGGGAGGGCCCGGCTAGTGGATACGCAGTATTTT.

CDR3 loop: CASSSEGLTGGPGELFF. The CDR3 DNA reads as TGTGCCAGCAGCTCAGAAGGGCTAACGGGGGGCCCCGGGGAGCTGTTTTTT. V usage is TRBV13 and J usage is TRBJ2-2; D might be TRBD2 (7 bases). CDR3 length: 17 amino acids. V was cut by 4 bases and J by 6 bases, with 21 bases left in between. Per germline, CDR1 PRHDT and CDR2 FYEKMQ (reference sequence).

The chain employs TRBV19 and TRBJ2-7; 15 nucleotides line up with TRBD2. Per the germline V gene, CDR1 is LNHDA and CDR2 is SQIVND (reference sequence). V was clipped by 5 bases and J by 3 bases; unmatched bases: 2. The CDR3 is 15 amino acids. The CDR3 here is CASSPGLAGGYEQYF. The CDR3 DNA follows: TGTGCCAGTAGTCCGGGACTAGCGGGGGGCTACGAGCAGTACTTC.

The rearrangement links TRBV19 to TRBJ1-1; TRBD1 matches 8 bases. CDR1 and CDR2 (germline): LNHDA, SQIVND (reference sequence). The CDR3 covers 14 residues. V gave up 6 bases and J gave up 5 bases; unmatched junction bases: 8. The CDR3 protein is CASRQQGAGTEAFF. CDR3 sequence (DNA): TGTGCCAGTAGGCAGCAGGGGGCAGGGACTGAAGCTTTCTTT.